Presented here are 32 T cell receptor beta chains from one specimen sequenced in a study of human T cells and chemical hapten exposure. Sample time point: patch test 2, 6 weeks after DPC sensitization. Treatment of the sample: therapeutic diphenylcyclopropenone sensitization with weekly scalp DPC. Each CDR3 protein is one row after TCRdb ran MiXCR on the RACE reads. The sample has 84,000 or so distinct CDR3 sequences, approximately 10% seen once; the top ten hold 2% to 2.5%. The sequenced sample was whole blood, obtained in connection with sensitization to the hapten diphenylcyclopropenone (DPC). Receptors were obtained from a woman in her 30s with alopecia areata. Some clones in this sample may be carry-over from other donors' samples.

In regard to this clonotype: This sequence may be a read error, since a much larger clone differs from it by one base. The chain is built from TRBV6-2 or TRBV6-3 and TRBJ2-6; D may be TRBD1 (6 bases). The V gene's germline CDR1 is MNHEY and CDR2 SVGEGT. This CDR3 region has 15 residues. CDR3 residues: CASSTDRSGANDLTF. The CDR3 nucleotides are TGTGCCAGCAGCACCGACAGGTCTGGGGCCAACGACCTGACTTTC.

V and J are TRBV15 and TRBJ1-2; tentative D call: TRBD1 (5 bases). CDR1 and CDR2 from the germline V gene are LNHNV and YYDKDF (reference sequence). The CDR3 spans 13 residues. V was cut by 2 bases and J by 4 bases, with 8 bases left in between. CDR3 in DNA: TGTGCCACCAGCAGATCCGGGACCTATGGCTACACCTTC. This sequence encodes CATSRSGTYGYTF.

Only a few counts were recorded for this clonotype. Here the CDR3 reads CATSDLPGTFQGGTEAFF. CDR3 DNA sequence: TGTGCCACCAGTGATTTGCCGGGCACATTCCAGGGGGGCACTGAAGCTTTCTTT. V and J are TRBV24-1 and TRBJ1-1, with TRBD1 matching 7 bases. CDR3 length: 18 amino acids. Trimming took 0 bases from V and 4 from J; bases not matched to a gene: 13. CDR1 KGHDR and CDR2 SFDVKD come from the germline V gene.

The CDR3 sequence: CASRAGIVAYEQYF. The DNA of the CDR3 is TGTGCCAGCAGGGCGGGGATAGTAGCCTACGAGCAGTACTTC. The rearrangement links TRBV28 to TRBJ2-7; perhaps TRBD2 as D (6 bases). CDR1 is MDHEN, CDR2 SYDVKM, per germline. The V gene lost 6 bases and the J gene lost 2 bases, with 14 bases spanning the gap. This CDR3 contains 14 residues.

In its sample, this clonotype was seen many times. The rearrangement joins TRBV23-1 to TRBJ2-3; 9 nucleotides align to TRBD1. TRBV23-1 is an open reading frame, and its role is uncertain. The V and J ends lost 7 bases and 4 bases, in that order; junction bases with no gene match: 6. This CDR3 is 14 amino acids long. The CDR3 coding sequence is TGCGCCAGCACGTACAGGGGGCGCCCAGATACGCAGTATTTT. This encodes CASTYRGRPDTQYF.

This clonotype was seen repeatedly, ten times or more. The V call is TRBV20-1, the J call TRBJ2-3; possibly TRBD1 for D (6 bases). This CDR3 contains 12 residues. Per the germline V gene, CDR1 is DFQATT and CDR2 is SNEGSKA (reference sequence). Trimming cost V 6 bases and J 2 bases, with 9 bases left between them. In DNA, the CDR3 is TGCAGTGCGTGGGACAACACAGATACGCAGTATTTT. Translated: CSAWDNTDTQYF.

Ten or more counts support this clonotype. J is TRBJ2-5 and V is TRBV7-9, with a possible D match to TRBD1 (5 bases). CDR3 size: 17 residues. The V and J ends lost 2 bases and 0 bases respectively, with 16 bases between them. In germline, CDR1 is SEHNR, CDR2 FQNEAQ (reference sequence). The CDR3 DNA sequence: TGTGCCAGCAGCTTACGTCAGGGTACCCAAGACCAAGAGACCCAGTACTTC. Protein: CASSLRQGTQDQETQYF.

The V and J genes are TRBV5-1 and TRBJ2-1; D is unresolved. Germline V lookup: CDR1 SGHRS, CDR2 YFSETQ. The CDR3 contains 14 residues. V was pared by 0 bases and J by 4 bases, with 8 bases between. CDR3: CASSLDVLYNEQFF. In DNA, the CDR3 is TGCGCCAGCAGCTTGGACGTCCTTTACAATGAGCAGTTCTTC.

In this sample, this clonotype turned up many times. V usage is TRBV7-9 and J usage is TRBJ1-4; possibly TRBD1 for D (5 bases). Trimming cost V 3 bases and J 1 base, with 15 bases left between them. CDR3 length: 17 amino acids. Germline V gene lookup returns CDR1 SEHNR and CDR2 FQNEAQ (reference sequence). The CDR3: CASSFREAERTNEKLFF. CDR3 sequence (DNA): TGTGCCAGCAGCTTCAGGGAGGCCGAGAGAACTAATGAAAAACTGTTTTTT.

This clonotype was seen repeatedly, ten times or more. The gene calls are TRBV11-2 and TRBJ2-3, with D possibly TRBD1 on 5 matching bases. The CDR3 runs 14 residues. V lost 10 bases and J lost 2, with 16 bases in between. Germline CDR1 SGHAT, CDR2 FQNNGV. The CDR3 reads CATTPTVTTDTQYF. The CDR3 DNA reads TGTGCCACTACCCCGACAGTCACCACAGATACGCAGTATTTT.

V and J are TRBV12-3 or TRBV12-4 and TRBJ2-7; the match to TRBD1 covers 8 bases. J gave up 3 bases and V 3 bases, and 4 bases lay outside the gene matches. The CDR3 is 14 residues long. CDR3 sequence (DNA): TGTGCCAGCAGTTTGACAGGGGATCGCTACGAGCAGTACTTC. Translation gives CASSLTGDRYEQYF.

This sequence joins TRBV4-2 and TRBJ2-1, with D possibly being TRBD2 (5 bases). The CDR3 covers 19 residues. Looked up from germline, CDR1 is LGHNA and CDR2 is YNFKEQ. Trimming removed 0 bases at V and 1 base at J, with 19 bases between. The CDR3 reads CASSQDSAVALVSYNEQFF. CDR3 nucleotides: TGTGCCAGCAGCCAAGATTCGGCGGTAGCGCTGGTTTCCTACAATGAGCAGTTCTTC.

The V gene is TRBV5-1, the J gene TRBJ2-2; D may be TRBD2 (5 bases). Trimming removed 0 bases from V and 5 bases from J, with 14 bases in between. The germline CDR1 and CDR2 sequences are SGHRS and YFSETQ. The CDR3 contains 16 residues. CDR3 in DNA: TGCGCCAGCAGCTTGGAGAGGGAGCCGGGGACCGGGGAGCTGTTTTTT. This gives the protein CASSLEREPGTGELFF.

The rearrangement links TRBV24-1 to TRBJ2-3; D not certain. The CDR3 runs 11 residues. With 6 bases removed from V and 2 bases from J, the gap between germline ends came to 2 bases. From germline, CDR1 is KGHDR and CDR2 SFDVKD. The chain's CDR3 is CATSYTDTQYF. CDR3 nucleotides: TGTGCCACCAGTTACACAGATACGCAGTATTTT.

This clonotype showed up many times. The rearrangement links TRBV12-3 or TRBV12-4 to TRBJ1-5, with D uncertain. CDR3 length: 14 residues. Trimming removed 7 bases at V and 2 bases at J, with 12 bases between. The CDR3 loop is CASTSYVGNQPQHF. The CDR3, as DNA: TGTGCCAGCACTTCGTATGTCGGCAATCAGCCCCAGCATTTT.

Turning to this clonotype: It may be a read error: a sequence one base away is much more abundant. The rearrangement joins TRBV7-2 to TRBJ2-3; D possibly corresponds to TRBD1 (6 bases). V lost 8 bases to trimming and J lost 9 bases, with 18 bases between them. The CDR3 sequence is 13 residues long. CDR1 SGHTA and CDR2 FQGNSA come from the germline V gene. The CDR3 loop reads CASGPSWGQTQYF. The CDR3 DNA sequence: TGTGCCAGCGGCCCCAGTTGGGGACAAACGCAGTATTTT.

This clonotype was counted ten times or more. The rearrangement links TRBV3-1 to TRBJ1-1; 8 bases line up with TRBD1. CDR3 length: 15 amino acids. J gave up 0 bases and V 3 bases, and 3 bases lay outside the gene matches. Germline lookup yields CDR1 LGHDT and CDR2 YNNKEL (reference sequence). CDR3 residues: CASSHRQGMNTEAFF. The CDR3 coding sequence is TGTGCCAGCAGCCACAGACAGGGGATGAACACTGAAGCTTTCTTT.

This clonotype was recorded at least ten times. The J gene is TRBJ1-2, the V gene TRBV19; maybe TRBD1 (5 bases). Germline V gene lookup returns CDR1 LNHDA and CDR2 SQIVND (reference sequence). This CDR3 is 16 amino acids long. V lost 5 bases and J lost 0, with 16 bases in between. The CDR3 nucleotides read TGTGCCAGTAGTCGACGCCGGGACTCAGCTAACTATGGCTACACCTTC. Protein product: CASSRRRDSANYGYTF.

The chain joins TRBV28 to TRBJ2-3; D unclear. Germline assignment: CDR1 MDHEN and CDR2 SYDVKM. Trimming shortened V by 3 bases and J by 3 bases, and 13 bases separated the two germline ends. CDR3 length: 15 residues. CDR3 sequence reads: CASSFLRWSTDTQYF. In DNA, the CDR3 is TGTGCCAGCAGTTTTCTTCGGTGGAGTACAGATACGCAGTATTTT.

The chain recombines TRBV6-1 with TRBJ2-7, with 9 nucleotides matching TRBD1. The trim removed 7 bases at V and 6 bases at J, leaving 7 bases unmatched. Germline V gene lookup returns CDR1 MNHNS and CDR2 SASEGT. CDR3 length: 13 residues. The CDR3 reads CASTEDRGGEQYF. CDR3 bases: TGTGCCAGCACCGAGGACAGGGGAGGCGAGCAGTACTTC.

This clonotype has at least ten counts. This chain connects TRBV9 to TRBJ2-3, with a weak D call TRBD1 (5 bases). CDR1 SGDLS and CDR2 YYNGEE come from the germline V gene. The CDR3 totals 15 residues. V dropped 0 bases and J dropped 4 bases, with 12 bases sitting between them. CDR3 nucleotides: TGTGCCAGCAGCGTAGCAGGGTATAGCTCAGATACGCAGTATTTT. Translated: CASSVAGYSSDTQYF.

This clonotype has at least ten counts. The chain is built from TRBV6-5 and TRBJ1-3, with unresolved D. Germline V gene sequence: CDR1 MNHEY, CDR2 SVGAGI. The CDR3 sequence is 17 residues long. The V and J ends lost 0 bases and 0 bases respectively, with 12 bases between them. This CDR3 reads CASSYSGSVDSGNTIYF. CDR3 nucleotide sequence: TGTGCCAGCAGTTACTCCGGGTCGGTCGACTCTGGAAACACCATATATTTT.

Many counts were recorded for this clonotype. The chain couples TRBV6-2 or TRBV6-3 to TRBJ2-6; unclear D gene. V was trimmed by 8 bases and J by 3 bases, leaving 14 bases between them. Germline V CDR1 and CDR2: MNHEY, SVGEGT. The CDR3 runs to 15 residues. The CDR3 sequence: CASSTGGVGANVLTF. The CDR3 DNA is TGTGCCAGCTCCACCGGTGGTGTTGGGGCCAACGTCCTGACTTTC.

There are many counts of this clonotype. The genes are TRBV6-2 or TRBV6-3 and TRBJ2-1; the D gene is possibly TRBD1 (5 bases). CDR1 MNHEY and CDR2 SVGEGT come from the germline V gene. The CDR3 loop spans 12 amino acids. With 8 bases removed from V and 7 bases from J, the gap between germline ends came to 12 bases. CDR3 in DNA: TGTGCCAGCGGACACGCGAGGAATGAGCAGTTCTTC. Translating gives CASGHARNEQFF.

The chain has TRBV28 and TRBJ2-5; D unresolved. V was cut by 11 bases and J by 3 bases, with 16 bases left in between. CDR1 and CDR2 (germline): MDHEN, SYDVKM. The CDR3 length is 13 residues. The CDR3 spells CASSKPAKETQYF. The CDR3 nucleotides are TGTGCCTCCTCCAAGCCAGCAAAAGAGACCCAGTACTTC.

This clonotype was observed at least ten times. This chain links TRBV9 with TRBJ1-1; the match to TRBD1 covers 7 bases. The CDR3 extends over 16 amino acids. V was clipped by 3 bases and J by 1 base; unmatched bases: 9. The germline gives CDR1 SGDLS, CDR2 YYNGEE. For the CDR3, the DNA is TGTGCCAGCAGCGCGCCGCTACAGGGGTCGAACACTGAAGCTTTCTTT. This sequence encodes CASSAPLQGSNTEAFF.

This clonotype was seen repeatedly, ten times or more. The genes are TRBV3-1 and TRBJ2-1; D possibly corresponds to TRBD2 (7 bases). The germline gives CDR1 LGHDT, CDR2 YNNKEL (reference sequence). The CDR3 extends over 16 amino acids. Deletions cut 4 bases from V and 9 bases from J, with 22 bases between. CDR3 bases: TGTGCCAGCAGCCCCGAATATCCTGGGGGGGGCGGTGAGCAGTTCTTC. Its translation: CASSPEYPGGGGEQFF.

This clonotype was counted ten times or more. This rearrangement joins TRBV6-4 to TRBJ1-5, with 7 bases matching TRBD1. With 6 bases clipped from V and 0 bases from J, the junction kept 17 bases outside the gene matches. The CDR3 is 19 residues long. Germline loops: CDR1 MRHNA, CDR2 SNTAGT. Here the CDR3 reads CASSYRQGTSEYSNQPQHF. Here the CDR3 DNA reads TGTGCCAGCAGCTACAGACAGGGAACGAGCGAGTATAGCAATCAGCCCCAGCATTTT.

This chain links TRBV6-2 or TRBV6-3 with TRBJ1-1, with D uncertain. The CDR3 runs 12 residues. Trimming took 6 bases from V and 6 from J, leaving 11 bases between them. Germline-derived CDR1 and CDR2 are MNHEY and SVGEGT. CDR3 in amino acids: CASSPSWPEAFF. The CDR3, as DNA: TGTGCCAGCAGCCCATCTTGGCCTGAAGCTTTCTTT.

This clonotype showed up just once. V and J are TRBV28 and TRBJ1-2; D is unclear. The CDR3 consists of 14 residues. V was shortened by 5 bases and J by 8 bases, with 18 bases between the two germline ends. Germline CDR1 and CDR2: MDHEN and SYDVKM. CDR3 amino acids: CASSPTRLPGGYTF. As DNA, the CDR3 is TGTGCCAGCAGTCCCACCCGGCTCCCGGGGGGCTACACCTTC.

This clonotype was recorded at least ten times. CDR3 sequence: CASSTSGGTDTQYF. For the CDR3, the DNA is TGTGCCAGCTCCACGAGCGGGGGCACAGATACGCAGTATTTT. The genes are TRBV28 and TRBJ2-3; TRBD2 agrees at 7 bases. The CDR3 length is 14 residues. Germline-derived CDR1 and CDR2 are MDHEN and SYDVKM. V dropped 8 bases and J dropped 1; count of bases not matched to a gene: 6.

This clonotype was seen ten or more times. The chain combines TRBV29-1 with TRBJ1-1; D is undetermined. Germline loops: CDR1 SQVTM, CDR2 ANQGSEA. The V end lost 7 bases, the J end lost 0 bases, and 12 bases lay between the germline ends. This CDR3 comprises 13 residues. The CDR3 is CSGQLGMNTEAFF. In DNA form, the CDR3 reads TGCAGCGGTCAATTAGGAATGAACACTGAAGCTTTCTTT.